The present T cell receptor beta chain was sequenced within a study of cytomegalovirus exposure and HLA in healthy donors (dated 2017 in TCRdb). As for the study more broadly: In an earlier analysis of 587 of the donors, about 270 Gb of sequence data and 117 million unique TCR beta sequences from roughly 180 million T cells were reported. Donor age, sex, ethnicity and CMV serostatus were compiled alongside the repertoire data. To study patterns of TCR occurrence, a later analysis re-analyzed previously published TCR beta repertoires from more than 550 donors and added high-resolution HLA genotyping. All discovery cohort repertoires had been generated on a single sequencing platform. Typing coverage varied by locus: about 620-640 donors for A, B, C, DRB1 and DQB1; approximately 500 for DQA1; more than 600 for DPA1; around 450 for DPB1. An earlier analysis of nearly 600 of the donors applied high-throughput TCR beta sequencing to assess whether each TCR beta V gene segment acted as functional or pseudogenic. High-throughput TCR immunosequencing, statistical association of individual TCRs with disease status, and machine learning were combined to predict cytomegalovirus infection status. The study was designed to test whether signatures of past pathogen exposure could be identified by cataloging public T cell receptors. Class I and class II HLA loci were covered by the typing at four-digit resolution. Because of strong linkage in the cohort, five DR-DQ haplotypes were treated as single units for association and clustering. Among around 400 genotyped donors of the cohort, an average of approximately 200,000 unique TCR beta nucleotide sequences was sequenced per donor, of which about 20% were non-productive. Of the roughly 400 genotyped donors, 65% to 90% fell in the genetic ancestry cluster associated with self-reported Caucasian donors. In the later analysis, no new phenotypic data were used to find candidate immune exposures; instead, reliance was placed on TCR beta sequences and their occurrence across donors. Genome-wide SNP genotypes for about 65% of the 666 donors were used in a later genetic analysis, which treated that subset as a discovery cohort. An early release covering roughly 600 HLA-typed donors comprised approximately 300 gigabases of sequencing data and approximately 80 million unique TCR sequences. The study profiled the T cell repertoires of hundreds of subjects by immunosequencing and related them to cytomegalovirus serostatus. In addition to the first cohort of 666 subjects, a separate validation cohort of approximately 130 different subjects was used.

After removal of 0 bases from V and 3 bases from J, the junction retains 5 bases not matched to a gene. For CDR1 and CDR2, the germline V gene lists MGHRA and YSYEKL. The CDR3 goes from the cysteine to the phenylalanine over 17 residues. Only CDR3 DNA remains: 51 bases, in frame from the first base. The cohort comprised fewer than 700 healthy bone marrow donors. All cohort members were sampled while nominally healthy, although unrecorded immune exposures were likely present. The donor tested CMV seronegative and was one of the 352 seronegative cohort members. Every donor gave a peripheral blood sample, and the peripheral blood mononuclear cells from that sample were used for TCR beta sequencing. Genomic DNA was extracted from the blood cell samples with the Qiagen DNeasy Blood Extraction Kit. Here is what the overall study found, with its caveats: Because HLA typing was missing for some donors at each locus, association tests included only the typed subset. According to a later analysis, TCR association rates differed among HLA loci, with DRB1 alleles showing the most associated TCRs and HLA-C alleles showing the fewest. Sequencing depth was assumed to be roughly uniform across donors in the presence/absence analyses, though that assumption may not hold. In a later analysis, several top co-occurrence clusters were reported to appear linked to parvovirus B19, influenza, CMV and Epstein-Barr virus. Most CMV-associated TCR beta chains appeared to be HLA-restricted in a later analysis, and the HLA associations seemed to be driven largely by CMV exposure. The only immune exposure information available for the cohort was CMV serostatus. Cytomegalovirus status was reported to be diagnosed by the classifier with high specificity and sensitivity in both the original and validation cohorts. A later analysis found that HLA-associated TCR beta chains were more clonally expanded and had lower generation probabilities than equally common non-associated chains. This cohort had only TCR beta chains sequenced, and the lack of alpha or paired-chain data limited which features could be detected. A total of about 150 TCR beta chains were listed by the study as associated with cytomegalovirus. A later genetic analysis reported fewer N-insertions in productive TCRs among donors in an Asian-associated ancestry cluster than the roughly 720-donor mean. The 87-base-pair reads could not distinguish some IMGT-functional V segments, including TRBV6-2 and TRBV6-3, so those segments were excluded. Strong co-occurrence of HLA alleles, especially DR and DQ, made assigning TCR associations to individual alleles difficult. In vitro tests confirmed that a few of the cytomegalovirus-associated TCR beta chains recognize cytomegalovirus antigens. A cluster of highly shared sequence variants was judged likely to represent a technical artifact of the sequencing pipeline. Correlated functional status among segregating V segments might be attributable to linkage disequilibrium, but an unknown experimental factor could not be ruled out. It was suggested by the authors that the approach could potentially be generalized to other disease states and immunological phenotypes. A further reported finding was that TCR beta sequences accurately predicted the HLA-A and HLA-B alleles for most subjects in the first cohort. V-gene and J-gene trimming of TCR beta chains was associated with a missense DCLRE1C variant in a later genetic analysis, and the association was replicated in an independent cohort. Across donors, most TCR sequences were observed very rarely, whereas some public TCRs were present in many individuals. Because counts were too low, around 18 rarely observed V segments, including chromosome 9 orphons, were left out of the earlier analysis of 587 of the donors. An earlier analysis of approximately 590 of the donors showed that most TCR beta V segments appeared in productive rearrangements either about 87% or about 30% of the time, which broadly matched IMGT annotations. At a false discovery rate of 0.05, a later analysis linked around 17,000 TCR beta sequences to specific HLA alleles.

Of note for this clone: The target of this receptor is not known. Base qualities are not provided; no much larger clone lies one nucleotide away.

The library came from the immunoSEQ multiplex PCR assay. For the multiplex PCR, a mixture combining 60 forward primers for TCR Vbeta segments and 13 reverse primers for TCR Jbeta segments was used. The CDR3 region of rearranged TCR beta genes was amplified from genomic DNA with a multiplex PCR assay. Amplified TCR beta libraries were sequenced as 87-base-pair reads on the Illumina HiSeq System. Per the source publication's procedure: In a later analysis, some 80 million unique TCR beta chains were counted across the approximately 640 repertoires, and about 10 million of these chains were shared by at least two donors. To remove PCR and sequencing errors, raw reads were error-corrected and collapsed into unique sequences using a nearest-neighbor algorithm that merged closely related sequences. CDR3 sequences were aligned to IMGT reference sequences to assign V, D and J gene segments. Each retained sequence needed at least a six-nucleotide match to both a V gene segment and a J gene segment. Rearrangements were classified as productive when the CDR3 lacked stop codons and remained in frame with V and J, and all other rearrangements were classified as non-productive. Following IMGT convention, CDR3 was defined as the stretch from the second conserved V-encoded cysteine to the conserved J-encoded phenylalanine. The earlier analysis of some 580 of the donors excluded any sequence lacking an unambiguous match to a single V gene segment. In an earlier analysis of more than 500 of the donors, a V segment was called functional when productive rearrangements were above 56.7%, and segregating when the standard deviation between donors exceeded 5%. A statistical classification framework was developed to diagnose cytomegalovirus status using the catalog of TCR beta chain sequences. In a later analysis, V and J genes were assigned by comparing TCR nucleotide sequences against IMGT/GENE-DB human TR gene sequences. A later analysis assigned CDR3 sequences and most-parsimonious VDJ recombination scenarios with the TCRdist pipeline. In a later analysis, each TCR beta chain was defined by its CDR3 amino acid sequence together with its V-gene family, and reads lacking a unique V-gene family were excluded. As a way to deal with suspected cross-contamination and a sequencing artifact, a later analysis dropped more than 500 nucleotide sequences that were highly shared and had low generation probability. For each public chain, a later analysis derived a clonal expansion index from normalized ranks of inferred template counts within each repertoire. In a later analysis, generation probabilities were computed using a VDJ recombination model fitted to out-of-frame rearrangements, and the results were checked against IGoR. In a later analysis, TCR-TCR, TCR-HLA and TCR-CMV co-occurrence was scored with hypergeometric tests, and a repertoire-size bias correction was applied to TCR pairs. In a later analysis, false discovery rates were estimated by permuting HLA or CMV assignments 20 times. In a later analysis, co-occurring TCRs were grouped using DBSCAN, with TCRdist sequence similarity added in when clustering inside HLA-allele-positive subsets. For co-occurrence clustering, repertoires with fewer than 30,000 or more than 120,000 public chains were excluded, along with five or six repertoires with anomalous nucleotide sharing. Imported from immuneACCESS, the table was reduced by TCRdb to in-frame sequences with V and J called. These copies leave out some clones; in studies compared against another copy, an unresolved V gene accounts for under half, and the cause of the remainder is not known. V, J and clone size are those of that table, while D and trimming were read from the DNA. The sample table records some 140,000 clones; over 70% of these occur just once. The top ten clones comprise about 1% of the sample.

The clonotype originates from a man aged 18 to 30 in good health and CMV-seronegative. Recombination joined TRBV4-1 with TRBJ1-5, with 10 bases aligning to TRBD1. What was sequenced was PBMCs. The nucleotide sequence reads TGCGCCAGCAGCCAAGAGACAGGGGGCGTCGACAATCAGCCCCAGCATTTT. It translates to CASSQETGGVDNQPQHF.